A selection of T cell receptor beta chains follows, all from one sample in a study of blood T cell repertoires in COVID-19. Some clones are missing from TCRdb's copy, which holds only in-frame ones; the method was immunoSEQ multiplex PCR. The sample contains about 210,000 clones, over 75% of which appear only once. Sequenced material: PBMCs or T cells enriched from blood (not recorded which). The source is a man aged 30 to 39 with acute COVID-19. Both conserved end residues are part of each CDR3. A D gene is named only where the DNA matches it firmly. Only part of the rows carry a size: once, few, many, or a class if the clone is expanded.

DNA	CDR3	V	J	D	size
TGTGCCAGCTCATCTCCAGGGGGCATAGAGAACACTGAAGCTTTCTTT	CASSSPGGIENTEAFF	TRBV18	TRBJ1-1	TRBD1	NA
TGTGCCAGCAGTTACGCGGGGCTCTCTGGAAACACCATATATTTT	CASSYAGLSGNTIYF	TRBV6-5	TRBJ1-3	NA	once
TGTGCCAGCAGTGGGGGACAGGGGGAGTCCTACAATGAGCAGTTCTTC	CASSGGQGESYNEQFF	TRBV25-1	TRBJ2-1	TRBD1	NA
TGTGCCAGCAACGTTCCTAGCGGGGGGGCCGGCACCGGGGAGCTGTTTTTT	CASNVPSGGAGTGELFF	TRBV28	TRBJ2-2	TRBD2	NA
TGTGCCAGTAGTTCCGACAGGGGGCGGTACAATGAGCAGTTCTTC	CASSSDRGRYNEQFF	TRBV19	TRBJ2-1	TRBD1	few
TGTGCCAGCAGGAAGGACAGGGGGAATGAAAAACTGTTTTTT	CASRKDRGNEKLFF	TRBV2	TRBJ1-4	TRBD1	NA
TGTGCCAGCAGTGACAGGGGAGGGAACACTGAAGCTTTCTTT	CASSDRGGNTEAFF	TRBV7-6	TRBJ1-1	TRBD1	NA
TGTGCCAGCAGCTCTACAGGGGGTCACAATCAGCCCCAGCATTTT	CASSSTGGHNQPQHF	TRBV9	TRBJ1-5	TRBD1	NA
TGTGCCAGCCAGGGACAGGGCCAGGGCTACACCTTC	CASQGQGQGYTF	TRBV9	TRBJ1-2	TRBD1	NA
TGTGCCAGCAGCTTTGGGACAGGGGGCGGTGGCTACACCTTC	CASSFGTGGGGYTF	TRBV7-6	TRBJ1-2	TRBD1	NA
TGTGCCAGCAGTTTCCAGGGGGCCTATGGCTACACCTTC	CASSFQGAYGYTF	TRBV27	TRBJ1-2	TRBD1	NA
TGTGCCAGCAGTGACGGGGGAGGGTATGGCTACACCTTC	CASSDGGGYGYTF	TRBV2	TRBJ1-2	NA	NA
TGTGCCAGCAAACGGGCCCAGGGAGGGATGGTCGAGCAGTACTTC	CASKRAQGGMVEQYF	TRBV18	TRBJ2-7	TRBD2	NA
TGTGCCAGCAGCCAGGGCAACAATCAGCCCCAGCATTTT	CASSQGNNQPQHF	TRBV14	TRBJ1-5	NA	NA
TGTGCCAGCAGCCCTACTCGCGGGTCTAACTATGGCTACACCTTC	CASSPTRGSNYGYTF	TRBV3-1/TRBV3-2	TRBJ1-2	NA	few
TGTGCCAGCAGCGTAGTGGCATCAGACGGGGAGCTGTTTTTT	CASSVVASDGELFF	TRBV9	TRBJ2-2	NA	NA
TGTGCCAGCAGCTTGCAGGGGGCGATACCCAATGAGCAGTTCTTC	CASSLQGAIPNEQFF	TRBV11-3	TRBJ2-1	TRBD1	NA
TGTGCCAGCAGTGACATGGGGGGGCTTAACACTGAAGCTTTCTTT	CASSDMGGLNTEAFF	TRBV2	TRBJ1-1	NA	once
TGTGCCTGGAGTGTACGGACCGGGGGGCAGGGACCTAATGAAAAACTGTTTTTT	CAWSVRTGGQGPNEKLFF	TRBV30	TRBJ1-4	NA	NA
TGTGCCAGCAGCCCCACGGGGGTGGAAGCTTTCTTT	CASSPTGVEAFF	TRBV3-1/TRBV3-2	TRBJ1-1	NA	NA
TGTGCCAGCAGCTCCAGGGAGAACACTGAAGCTTTCTTT	CASSSRENTEAFF	TRBV11-3	TRBJ1-1	NA	NA
TGTGCCAGCTCACCTGTCAGGTCCTCTGGAAACACCATATATTTT	CASSPVRSSGNTIYF	TRBV18	TRBJ1-3	NA	NA
TGTGCCAGCAGTTACGAGACAGGGAATGAAAAACTGTTTTTT	CASSYETGNEKLFF	TRBV6-5	TRBJ1-4	TRBD1	once
TGTGCCAGCAAGAGGACAGTCAATCAGCCCCAGCATTTT	CASKRTVNQPQHF	TRBV2	TRBJ1-5	NA	NA
TGTGCCAGCAGCCGGAAAAGTCCGGACAGGACTGAAGCTTTCTTT	CASSRKSPDRTEAFF	TRBV6-5	TRBJ1-1	TRBD1	once
TGTGCCAGCAGCTACAGGGGGCTCTCTGGAAACACCATATATTTT	CASSYRGLSGNTIYF	TRBV5-4	TRBJ1-3	TRBD1	NA
TGTGCCTGGAGCCCCCAGGGAAATCAGCCCCAGCATTTT	CAWSPQGNQPQHF	TRBV30	TRBJ1-5	NA	NA
TGTGCCAGCAGCCCCTCGAGGGGGCGGGTGGAGACCCAGTACTTC	CASSPSRGRVETQYF	TRBV7-2	TRBJ2-5	TRBD1	NA
TGTGCCAGCTCCCTCGGGGTAGCGGGGCCCGAGACCCAGTACTTC	CASSLGVAGPETQYF	TRBV18	TRBJ2-5	TRBD2	NA
TGTGCCAGCAGCTTAGAAGGGCTAGCGGGCTCCTACAATGAGCAGTTCTTC	CASSLEGLAGSYNEQFF	TRBV7-7	TRBJ2-1	TRBD2	NA
TGTGCCAGCAGCGCAGGGGATCTTGGCACTGAAGCTTTCTTT	CASSAGDLGTEAFF	TRBV2	TRBJ1-1	NA	NA
TGTGCCAGCAGCCAAGTTTACGGGAACACTGAAGCTTTCTTT	CASSQVYGNTEAFF	TRBV3-1/TRBV3-2	TRBJ1-1	NA	NA
TGTGCCAGCAGCTTAGTAGGGCGGGGGCCAGTCCGGACAGATACGCAGTATTTT	CASSLVGRGPVRTDTQYF	TRBV7-2	TRBJ2-3	NA	NA
TGTGCCAGCAGCTTGGCTAGCGGGGGGACAGATACGCAGTATTTT	CASSLASGGTDTQYF	TRBV5-4	TRBJ2-3	TRBD2	NA
TGTGCCAGCAGTGCCAAAGAGACCCAGTACTTC	CASSAKETQYF	TRBV25-1	TRBJ2-5	NA	NA
TGTGCCAGCAGTGAGGGCAGGGGGCTTTACTATGGCTACACCTTC	CASSEGRGLYYGYTF	TRBV6-1	TRBJ1-2	TRBD1	NA
TGTGCCAGCAGCCAAGATCCTGTGGGGGGGGGCACAGATACGCAGTATTTT	CASSQDPVGGGTDTQYF	TRBV4-2	TRBJ2-3	TRBD2	medium-sized
TGTGCCAGCAGCTACTCAGGGTCCCACCAGTACTTC	CASSYSGSHQYF	TRBV3-1/TRBV3-2	TRBJ2-5	NA	few
TGTGCCAGCAGCTTATCGGGCGGGGTAAATGAGCAGTTCTTC	CASSLSGGVNEQFF	TRBV7-6	TRBJ2-1	NA	NA
TGTGCCAGCAGTGTCGAAGGAGGTCATCAGCCCCAGCATTTT	CASSVEGGHQPQHF	TRBV27	TRBJ1-5	NA	NA
TGTGCCAGCCCTTGCGGGGACAGGTCGTACAATGAGCAGTTCTTC	CASPCGDRSYNEQFF	TRBV27	TRBJ2-1	TRBD1	NA
TGTGCCAGCAGCGACCCCTTCTCGCCGGGTGAAGCTTTCTTT	CASSDPFSPGEAFF	TRBV9	TRBJ1-1	NA	NA
TGTGCCAGCAGCACAGGGACAAATTCCTACGAGCAGTACTTC	CASSTGTNSYEQYF	TRBV28	TRBJ2-7	NA	NA
TGTGCCATGACAGATACCCCAAGCACAGATACGCAGTATTTT	CAMTDTPSTDTQYF	TRBV18	TRBJ2-3	NA	NA
TGCGCCAGCAGAAAGACAGGGAACACTGAAGCTTTCTTT	CASRKTGNTEAFF	TRBV10-1	TRBJ1-1	NA	few
TGTGCCAGCAGCCAAGATGGAAGGTCCAGAGAGGCAGATACGCAGTATTTT	CASSQDGRSREADTQYF	TRBV14	TRBJ2-3	NA	NA
TGTGCTAGTGGTTTGGTCGTGACAGATGGCTACACCTTC	CASGLVVTDGYTF	TRBV12-5	TRBJ1-2	NA	NA
TGCAGCGTTGCCGGGACTAGCTTGTACGAGCAGTACTTC	CSVAGTSLYEQYF	TRBV29-1	TRBJ2-7	TRBD2	NA
TGTGCCAGCAGCTTCGAGGGGTCTAAGGCGGGGAATTCACCCCTCCACTTT	CASSFEGSKAGNSPLHF	TRBV5-6	TRBJ1-6	NA	NA
TGTGCCAGCAGTTTGACAGGCTATGGCTACACCTTC	CASSLTGYGYTF	TRBV12-3/TRBV12-4	TRBJ1-2	NA	NA
TGTGCCTGGAGTGTACAATCGGGCTATGGCTACACCTTC	CAWSVQSGYGYTF	TRBV30	TRBJ1-2	NA	NA
TGTGCCAGCAGCGTAGACCCAGGGGCGAACACTGAAGCTTTCTTT	CASSVDPGANTEAFF	TRBV9	TRBJ1-1	NA	NA
TGCGCCAGCAGCTTGGATTTGACAGATGAAAAACTGTTTTTT	CASSLDLTDEKLFF	TRBV5-1	TRBJ1-4	NA	NA
TGCGCCAGCAGTGATCCTGAGTGGACTGAAGCTTTCTTT	CASSDPEWTEAFF	TRBV10-2	TRBJ1-1	NA	NA